These 27 T cell receptor beta chains originate from one sample sequenced in a study of spatial heterogeneity in lung cancer. TCRdb reprocessed the 5' RACE reads with MiXCR, giving one entry per CDR3 protein. In the table there are about 56,000 distinct CDR3 sequences, around 8.4% of which are singletons. Time point: sample taken at primary tumor resection. No cells were sorted before sequencing. The whole RNA sequenced was extracted from tumor, nontumor lung or frozen PBMC. The sequenced sample was PBMCs, obtained at surgery. These receptors originate from a female donor with early-stage non-small cell lung cancer.

CDR3 region: CASSLGDRVYQPQHF. As DNA, the CDR3 is TGTGCCAGCAGCTTGGGAGACAGGGTCTATCAGCCCCAGCATTTT. The chain links TRBV7-2 to TRBJ1-5; TRBD1 agrees at 7 bases. The V and J ends lost 3 bases and 5 bases, in that order; junction bases with no gene match: 7. This CDR3 comprises 15 residues. The germline V gene encodes CDR1 SGHTA and CDR2 FQGNSA.

Only a few counts were recorded for this clonotype. This chain joins TRBV9 and TRBJ1-5; D remains unclear. Germline V gene lookup returns CDR1 SGDLS and CDR2 YYNGEE. The V gene lost 1 base and the J gene lost 1 base, with 3 bases spanning the gap. CDR3 size: 13 residues. CDR3 residues: CASSVSSNQPQHF. CDR3 DNA sequence: TGTGCCAGCAGCGTATCGAGCAATCAGCCCCAGCATTTT.

This clonotype was detected many times. The chain carries TRBV28 and TRBJ1-1; 10 bases map to TRBD1. J lost 5 bases, V lost 5 bases, and 5 bases had no gene match. The length of the CDR3 is 14 residues. Germline assignment: CDR1 MDHEN and CDR2 SYDVKM. The DNA of the CDR3 is TGTGCCAGCAGTCCCGACAGGGGGCCAACTGAAGCTTTCTTT. Translated, it gives CASSPDRGPTEAFF. Drawing the rest from reference TRBV28 and TRBJ1-1, the complete variable domain is DVKVTQSSRYLVKRTGEKVFLECVQDMDHENMFWYRQDPGLGLRLIYFSYDVKMKEKGDIPEGYSVSREKKERFSLILESASTNQTSMYLCASSPDRGPTEAFFGQGTRLTVV.

This clonotype was seen only a few times. The gene calls are TRBV11-2 and TRBJ1-3; D not resolved. The CDR3 runs 15 residues. Per germline, CDR1 SGHAT and CDR2 FQNNGV. The germline V and J ends were trimmed by 2 bases and 0 bases, with 8 bases remaining between them. CDR3 in amino acids: CASSLTGVSGNTIYF. The CDR3 DNA follows: TGTGCCAGCAGCTTAACTGGGGTCTCTGGAAACACCATATATTTT.

The sample holds many counts of this clonotype. The chain couples TRBV27 to TRBJ1-5; 9 positions match TRBD1. The CDR3 is 15 residues long. Trimming removed 5 bases from V and 4 bases from J; junction bases left unmatched: 6. The germline gives CDR1 MNHEY, CDR2 SMNVEV (reference sequence). The CDR3: CASSTGQGANQPQHF. In DNA, the CDR3 is TGTGCCAGCAGTACGGGACAGGGCGCTAATCAGCCCCAGCATTTT.

The sample holds many counts of this clonotype. This chain uses TRBV12-3 or TRBV12-4 with TRBJ2-7; the match to TRBD1 covers 10 bases. The J segment lost 1 base and the V segment lost 7 bases, leaving 4 bases of the junction unmatched. The CDR3 is made up of 14 amino acids. Here the CDR3 reads CASTGTGASYEQYF. The CDR3 DNA is TGTGCCAGCACCGGGACAGGGGCTTCCTACGAGCAGTACTTC.

This clonotype was seen a handful of times. This chain uses TRBV7-3 with TRBJ2-2; D is possibly TRBD1 (6 bases). V shed 2 bases and J shed 7 bases, with 14 bases lying between them. Germline-derived CDR1 and CDR2 are SGHTA and FQGTGA. The CDR3 spans 15 residues. The CDR3 bases are TGTGCCAGCAGCTTAGGGCAGGGACACGGCGGGGAGCTGTTTTTT. Its translation is CASSLGQGHGGELFF.

This clonotype was detected only a few times. The CDR3 nucleotides are TGTGCCAGCAGTGCCCCACAGGGGTGGAGGGCCGGGGAGCTGTTTTTT. This encodes CASSAPQGWRAGELFF. The chain couples TRBV6-5 to TRBJ2-2, with D possibly being TRBD1 (7 bases). Trimming shortened V by 5 bases and J by 6 bases, and 19 bases separated the two germline ends. CDR1 and CDR2 from the germline V gene are MNHEY and SVGAGI. This CDR3 has 16 amino acids.

The sample holds a few counts of this clonotype. The chain recombines TRBV6-5 with TRBJ2-1; D is unresolved. The V and J ends lost 3 bases and 9 bases respectively, with 6 bases between them. This CDR3 is 11 amino acids long. Germline values: CDR1 MNHEY, CDR2 SVGAGI. The CDR3 nucleotides are TGTGCCAGCAGTTATTTGGGTGAGCAGTTCTTC. It specifies CASSYLGEQFF.

This clonotype occurred many times. The V and J genes are TRBV7-3 and TRBJ1-4, with D tentatively TRBD1 (5 bases). Germline V gives CDR1 SGHTA, CDR2 FQGTGA. The CDR3 has 13 residues. Trimming cost V 0 bases and J 15 bases, with 14 bases left between them. The CDR3 nucleotides are TGTGCCAGCAGCTTAACATCGGAGGGACGATTGTTTTTT. This gives the protein CASSLTSEGRLFF.

This clonotype was counted only a few times. J is TRBJ2-6 and V is TRBV28; D ambiguous. The CDR3 sequence is 18 residues long. The V gene lost 4 bases and the J gene lost 2 bases, with 18 bases spanning the gap. CDR1 is MDHEN, CDR2 SYDVKM, per germline. CDR3 region: CASSSPGILATGANVLTF. For the CDR3, the DNA is TGTGCCAGCAGTTCCCCGGGTATTCTTGCCACTGGGGCCAACGTCCTGACTTTC.

The chain joins TRBV2 to TRBJ1-3; D not resolved. Trimming removed 6 bases from V and 14 bases from J, with 14 bases in between. The length of the CDR3 is 11 residues. CDR1 and CDR2 (germline): SNHLY, FYNNEI. The CDR3 nucleotides are TGTGCCAGCAGCTCCGGATTGCTCGTATATTTT. This encodes CASSSGLLVYF.

This chain uses TRBV2 with TRBJ2-7; possible D gene TRBD2, 5 bases. The CDR3 runs to 12 residues. Germline loops: CDR1 SNHLY, CDR2 FYNNEI. The V gene lost 3 bases and the J gene lost 6 bases, with 9 bases spanning the gap. The CDR3 region has the DNA TGTGCCAGCAGTGATCCGGGGAGCGAGCAGTACGTC. Protein product: CASSDPGSEQYV.

This clonotype was seen a few times. The chain combines TRBV3-1 with TRBJ2-1; no clear D. The V gene lost 1 base and the J gene lost 9 bases, with 16 bases spanning the gap. The CDR3 runs 15 residues. Germline values: CDR1 LGHDT, CDR2 YNNKEL (reference sequence). CDR3 in amino acids: CASSQGYRLAVEQFF. DNA for the CDR3: TGTGCCAGCAGCCAAGGGTACCGTCTGGCGGTTGAGCAGTTCTTC.

The J gene is TRBJ1-5, the V gene TRBV28; D is unclear. This CDR3 has 14 residues. Germline lookup yields CDR1 MDHEN and CDR2 SYDVKM. V dropped 1 base and J dropped 4 bases, with 8 bases sitting between them. Written as DNA, the CDR3 is TGTGCCAGCAGTTTATTGGGTAGGAATCAGCCCCAGCATTTT. This sequence encodes CASSLLGRNQPQHF. The full variable domain, rest sourced from reference TRBV28 and TRBJ1-5, is DVKVTQSSRYLVKRTGEKVFLECVQDMDHENMFWYRQDPGLGLRLIYFSYDVKMKEKGDIPEGYSVSREKKERFSLILESASTNQTSMYLCASSLLGRNQPQHFGDGTRLSIL.

This clonotype showed up many times. J is TRBJ1-4 and V is TRBV5-4; unclear D gene. The CDR3 covers 13 residues. Germline lookup yields CDR1 SGHNT and CDR2 YYREEE (reference sequence). V was clipped by 4 bases and J by 5 bases, with 9 bases between them. The CDR3 DNA sequence: TGTGCCAGCAGCCACAAGAGAAATGAAAAACTGTTTTTT. As protein: CASSHKRNEKLFF.

This clonotype was counted many times. V and J are TRBV11-1 and TRBJ1-2, with TRBD1 matching 8 bases. The length of the CDR3 is 16 residues. Germline values: CDR1 SGHAT, CDR2 FQDESV (reference sequence). The trim removed 4 bases at V and 7 bases at J, leaving 14 bases unmatched. The CDR3 region has the DNA TGTGCCAGCAGCTCGTTGATACCTGGACAGGGAAGTGGCTACACCTTC. Residues: CASSSLIPGQGSGYTF. The full variable domain, its missing parts supplied by reference TRBV11-1 and TRBJ1-2, is EAEVAQSPRYKITEKSQAVAFWCDPISGHATLYWYRQILGQGPELLVQFQDESVVDDSQLPKDRFSAERLKGVDSTLKIQPAELGDSAMYLCASSSLIPGQGSGYTFGSGTRLTVV.

This chain uses TRBV7-9 with TRBJ2-5; TRBD1 matches 9 bases. CDR1 and CDR2 (germline): SEHNR, FQNEAQ (reference sequence). Unmatched junction bases numbered 7, after V lost 3 bases and J lost 5 bases. CDR3 length: 15 amino acids. The CDR3 DNA sequence: TGTGCCAGCAGCTTCGCAGTCGGGACAGGGGAGACCCAGTACTTC. It yields the protein CASSFAVGTGETQYF.

This clonotype appeared a few times. The CDR3 DNA is TGTGCCAGCAGTTACCGTCACTTGTACCAAGAGACCCAGTACTTC. Its translation is CASSYRHLYQETQYF. This chain uses TRBV6-5 with TRBJ2-5, with D hard to call. The CDR3 spans 15 residues. Germline CDR1 reads MNHEY; CDR2 reads SVGAGI. Trimming removed 2 bases from V and 0 bases from J, with 10 bases in between.

The genes are TRBV7-6 and TRBJ2-2; no firm D call. The CDR3 consists of 12 residues. Per germline, CDR1 SGHVS and CDR2 FNYEAQ. The V end lost 6 bases, the J end lost 7 bases, and 9 bases lay between the germline ends. The CDR3 nucleotides are TGTGCCAGCAGTTCGATGGGCGGGGAGCTGTTTTTT. As protein: CASSSMGGELFF.

V is TRBV19 and J is TRBJ2-3; the match to TRBD2 covers 12 bases. Germline CDR1 and CDR2: LNHDA and SQIVND (reference sequence). This CDR3 has 17 residues. V lost 3 bases and J lost 2; bases outside the gene matches: 6. CDR3 loop: CASSIGLAGTDTDTQYF. The CDR3 coding sequence is TGTGCCAGTAGTATTGGACTAGCGGGGACCGACACAGATACGCAGTATTTT.

The J gene is TRBJ2-1, the V gene TRBV6-2 or TRBV6-3; a weak D match, TRBD2 (5 bases). The CDR3 loop spans 15 amino acids. Germline V gene lookup returns CDR1 MNHEY and CDR2 SVGEGT. Trimming cost V 4 bases and J 8 bases, with 18 bases left between them. Written as DNA, the CDR3 is TGTGCCAGCAGTTTAATGGGAACTAGTTTCGATGAGCAGTTCTTC. Its translation is CASSLMGTSFDEQFF.

This clonotype was recorded at least ten times. The junction and the germline gene differ at one end; a read error may be behind it. The chain carries TRBV7-2 and TRBJ2-1, with TRBD2 identical over 12 bases. Germline CDR1 reads SGHTA; CDR2 reads FQGNSA. This CDR3 spans 14 amino acids. CDR3 residues: CASSLAGGSNEQFF. CDR3 DNA: TGTGCCAGCAGCCTAGCGGGAGGGTCCAATGAGCAGTTCTTC.

The chain uses TRBV5-6 and TRBJ1-5, with TRBD1 as a possible D gene (6 bases). From germline, CDR1 is SGHDT and CDR2 YYEEEE. Trimming shortened V by 2 bases and J by 3 bases, and 18 bases separated the two germline ends. This CDR3 comprises 17 residues. The CDR3 is CASSFGTGGPSNQPQHF. In DNA, the CDR3 is TGTGCCAGCAGCTTCGGGACGGGGGGCCCCTCCAATCAGCCCCAGCATTTT.

The V gene is TRBV5-1, the J gene TRBJ1-6; D gene uncertain. Trimming removed 3 bases from V and 4 bases from J, with 11 bases in between. Germline-derived CDR1 and CDR2 are SGHRS and YFSETQ. The CDR3 loop spans 15 amino acids. CDR3 region: CASSSTSIYNSPLHF. CDR3 sequence (DNA): TGCGCCAGCAGCTCGACGTCCATTTATAATTCACCCCTCCACTTT.

J is TRBJ1-1 and V is TRBV24-1; TRBD1 aligns across 7 bases. The V and J ends lost 5 bases and 12 bases, in that order; junction bases with no gene match: 17. The germline V gene encodes CDR1 KGHDR and CDR2 SFDVKD. The CDR3 spans 15 residues. The CDR3 DNA is TGTGCCACCAGTGTTACACGTGGGACGGGGACAGATACTTTCTTT. Its translation is CATSVTRGTGTDTFF.

This clonotype was seen many times. The V gene is TRBV28, the J gene TRBJ2-6; D may be TRBD1 (6 bases). Germline assignment: CDR1 MDHEN and CDR2 SYDVKM. The V and J ends lost 3 bases and 2 bases respectively, with 8 bases between them. The CDR3 covers 15 residues. CDR3 loop: CASSLNRAGANVLTF. CDR3 coding DNA: TGTGCCAGCAGTTTGAACAGGGCTGGGGCCAACGTCCTGACTTTC.